This T cell receptor beta chain was sequenced in a study of T-cell reconstitution after alpha-beta-depleted transplantation in children. Study-wide results and limits: As was reported, about two months after transplant, alpha-beta T cells came from several hundred expanded graft clones.

The authors prepared the TCRbeta library with unique molecular identifiers. TCRdb itself ran the PCR reads through MiXCR, one entry per CDR3 protein. The sample contains approximately 500,000 distinct CDR3 sequences, 25% to 30% of which appear only once. This clonotype came up a few times. As yet, its antigen is unknown. The receptor's source is a boy in the first two years of life with Wiskott-Aldrich syndrome, due to receive a stem cell transplant. The input for sequencing was PBMCs, taken before TCRalphabeta/CD19-depleted stem cell transplant.

The CDR3 DNA reads TGCAGTGCACCCGGTCCTTTAGGACTGTTTTTT. Translated: CSAPGPLGLFF. This chain uses TRBV20-1 with TRBJ1-4; D uncertain. The germline V and J ends were trimmed by 6 bases and 13 bases, with 15 bases remaining between them. This CDR3 has 11 residues. Germline loops: CDR1 DFQATT, CDR2 SNEGSKA (reference sequence).